This entry is about one T cell receptor beta chain. Researchers collected approximately 9.5 milliliters of peripheral blood from every single donor. Each sample gave at least 6.5 million isolated PBMCs. The V segment lost 7 bases and the J segment 6 bases; nucleotides outside the gene matches: 13. The CDR3 consists of 17 residues. Germline CDR1 SGDLS, CDR2 YYNGEE. Primed by a sample-barcoded 5' primer and a J-beta primer mix, a second PCR proceeded for about 6 to 12 cycles. In TCRdb, the 5' RACE reads were re-called with MiXCR into one record per CDR3 protein. Altogether 1.5 million to 1.9 million distinct CDR3 sequences are present, 42% being singletons, with the ten largest covering roughly 3.7%. The record originates from a study of blood T cells in healthy people across ages.

The J gene is TRBJ2-3, the V gene TRBV9, with 14 nucleotides matching TRBD2. The sequencing sample was made of blood. This receptor was identified in a woman aged 18-30 years in good health. The CDR3 loop reads CASGQPTSGGASDTQYF. The CDR3 DNA is TGTGCCAGCGGTCAACCGACTAGCGGGGGGGCATCGGATACGCAGTATTTT.